This record looks at one TCR beta chain sequence and its context. The antigen is unknown. The source of the sample is a study of T cell responses to AZD1222 COVID-19 vaccine. General study points: Mostly white British, mostly female donors; authors suggested clonal diversity may be underestimated.

The CDR3 consists of 11 residues. Germline CDR1 MDHEN, CDR2 SYDVKM. Trimming removed 7 bases from V and 8 bases from J, with 11 bases in between. The data were produced by immunoSEQ multiplex PCR, yet TCRdb's version contains in-frame clones alone and is incomplete. Of about 140,000 clones listed, nearly 95% are singletons. This chain links TRBV28 with TRBJ1-1; D unresolved. The TCR sequence derives from an adult who received the AZD1222 COVID-19 vaccine. The sequences come from peripheral blood, collected 28 days after the second AZD1222 dose. CDR3 nucleotide sequence: TGTGCCAGCACCCTACGGAACGAAGCTTTCTTT. This codes for CASTLRNEAFF.